This paragraph covers one TCR beta chain sequence. Its antigen is not known. The CDR3 totals 14 residues. The germline CDR1 and CDR2 sequences are DFQATT and SNEGSKA (reference sequence). Trimming took off 5 bases at V and 2 bases at J, with 16 bases between the two ends. CD8+ and CD4+ T cells taken from blood had their TCR beta sequenced. Diagnostic criteria defined recently for definite or probable disease were met by the Susac syndrome patients. The sample belongs to a study of CD8 T cells in Susac syndrome. Reverse transcription of about 0.5 to 1 ug RNA was carried out with random hexamers. Amplification of TCR beta CDR3 used immunoSEQ multiplex PCR across 54 Vbeta and 13 Jbeta. TCRdb re-called the immunoSEQ multiplex PCR reads through MiXCR, storing one row per CDR3 protein. Of around 110,000 distinct CDR3 sequences listed, approximately 96% were seen once; the top ten hold roughly 0.14%. Findings and limits, study-wide: It was acknowledged in the study that its TCR sequencing and HLA analysis involved a relatively small number of individuals.

This TCR was recovered from a human donor with Susac syndrome. Sequenced sample: CD4+ T cells from PBMCs. The J gene is TRBJ2-7, the V gene TRBV20-1, with a weak D call TRBD1 (6 bases). Here the CDR3 DNA reads TGCAGTGCTCGCACAGGGACGTTTACCTACGAGCAGTACTTC. It is translated as CSARTGTFTYEQYF.